This T cell receptor (beta chain) was identified in a study of blood T cell repertoires in COVID-19. The wider study: Material from acute and convalescent COVID-19 was sourced from the United States, Italy and Spain. T cells, B-cell-depleted T cells, or PBMCs provided the cDNA or gDNA that served as material.

As originally analysed: Estimation of nucleated cell counts was performed using reference gene primer amplification. TCRdb's copy holds only in-frame clones and misses some; the assay was immunoSEQ multiplex PCR. V, J and clone size are taken as reported in that table, and D and trimming were inferred from the DNA itself. The sample contains 75,000 or so clones, around nine tenths of which appear only once. Sequenced sample: peripheral blood. The TCR originated in a woman at least 80 years old with active or convalescent COVID-19.

As DNA, the CDR3 is TGTGCCAGCAGCACGAGGCGGGGTCTGGCCTACGAGCAGTACTTC. This codes for CASSTRRGLAYEQYF. V and J are TRBV5-4 and TRBJ2-7, with D perhaps matching TRBD2 (6 bases). Germline V CDR1 and CDR2: SGHNT, YYREEE (reference sequence). Trimming took off 4 bases at V and 2 bases at J, with 16 bases between the two ends. This CDR3 is 15 amino acids long.